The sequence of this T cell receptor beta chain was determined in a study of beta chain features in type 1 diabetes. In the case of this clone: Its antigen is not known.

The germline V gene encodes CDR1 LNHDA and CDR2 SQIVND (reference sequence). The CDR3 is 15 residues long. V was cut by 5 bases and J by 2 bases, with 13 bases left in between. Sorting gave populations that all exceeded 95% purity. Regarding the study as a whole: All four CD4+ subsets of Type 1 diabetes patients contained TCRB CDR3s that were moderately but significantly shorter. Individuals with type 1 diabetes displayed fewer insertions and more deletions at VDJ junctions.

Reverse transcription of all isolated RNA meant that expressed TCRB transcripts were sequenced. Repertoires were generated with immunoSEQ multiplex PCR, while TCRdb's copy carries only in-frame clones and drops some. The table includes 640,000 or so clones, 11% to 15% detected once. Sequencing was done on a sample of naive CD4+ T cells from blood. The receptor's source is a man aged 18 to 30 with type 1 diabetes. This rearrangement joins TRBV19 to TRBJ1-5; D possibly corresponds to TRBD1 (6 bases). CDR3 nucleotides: TGTGCCAGTAGTTTTTTTGGGGGCGGCAATCAGCCCCAGCATTTT. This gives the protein CASSFFGGGNQPQHF.